These T cell receptor beta chains were read from a single sample in a study of identical twins. In TCRdb, the 5' RACE reads were re-called with MiXCR into one record per CDR3 protein. Among 400,000 to 550,000 distinct CDR3 sequences listed, 22% were seen once. These data also formed part of another study, on T cells expressing NK-cell markers.

Sequenced sample: CD4+ T cells sorted from blood. The receptors were sampled from a woman aged 18-29 years in good health. CDR3s include the opening cysteine and the closing phenylalanine or tryptophan. D genes are given only for firm matches. Rows may omit the clone size; those that give it use once, few, many or a size class.

J: TRBJ2-1; length: 16; size: few; V: TRBV29-1; D: TRBD2; DNA: TGCAGCGTGCTCGGCGGGACTAGCGGGAGTAGGAATGAGCAGTTCTTC; CDR3: CSVLGGTSGSRNEQFF
J: TRBJ2-3; length: 15; size: few; V: TRBV20-1; D: NA; DNA: TGCAGTGCTAGAAATCCGGATATGGGCACAGATACGCAGTATTTT; CDR3: CSARNPDMGTDTQYF
J: TRBJ2-1; length: 12; size: NA; V: TRBV4-1; D: NA; DNA: TGCGCCAGCAGCCGTCCGGTGGATGAGCAGTTCTTC; CDR3: CASSRPVDEQFF
J: TRBJ2-7; length: 15; size: NA; V: TRBV4-2; D: NA; DNA: TGTGCCAGCAGCCAAGGGCGGCAGGGGACCTACGAGCAGTACTTC; CDR3: CASSQGRQGTYEQYF
J: TRBJ2-7; length: 17; size: few; V: TRBV20-1; D: TRBD2; DNA: TGCAGTGCTAGAGATCGGAGAAGGACTAGCGGGACGGGCGAGCAGTACTTC; CDR3: CSARDRRRTSGTGEQYF
J: TRBJ1-2; length: 12; size: NA; V: TRBV6-5; D: NA; DNA: TGTGCCAGCAGCCGATCCCCTTATGGCTACACCTTC; CDR3: CASSRSPYGYTF
J: TRBJ2-1; length: 20; size: NA; V: TRBV11-1; D: TRBD2; DNA: TGTGCCAGCAGCCTCTACGGGACTAGCGGGAGTAGGTATCAGCGCAATGAGCAGTTCTTC; CDR3: CASSLYGTSGSRYQRNEQFF
J: TRBJ1-1; length: 11; size: NA; V: TRBV20-1; D: NA; DNA: TGCAGTGCTAGAGACTCCGCTGAAGCTTTCTTT; CDR3: CSARDSAEAFF
J: TRBJ1-2; length: 14; size: many; V: TRBV3-1; D: NA; DNA: TGTGCCAGCAGCCAAGATAGGGCCTACAGAAGCTACACCTTC; CDR3: CASSQDRAYRSYTF
J: TRBJ2-7; length: 14; size: many; V: TRBV6-5; D: NA; DNA: TGTGCCAGCAGTTACGGACAGAGATCCTACGAGCAGTACTTC; CDR3: CASSYGQRSYEQYF
J: TRBJ2-5; length: 15; size: many; V: TRBV6-2/TRBV6-3; D: NA; DNA: TGTGCCAGCAGTTCTACGACTTGGAGTAGAGAGACCCAGTACTTC; CDR3: CASSSTTWSRETQYF
J: TRBJ2-3; length: 14; size: NA; V: TRBV19; D: TRBD1; DNA: TGTGCCAGTGGGACAGGGGGCCTTACAAATACGCAGTATTTT; CDR3: CASGTGGLTNTQYF
J: TRBJ1-2; length: 11; size: few; V: TRBV20-1; D: TRBD1; DNA: TGCAGTGCTAGCACGGGACAGCTCGCCACCTTC; CDR3: CSASTGQLATF
J: TRBJ2-1; length: 15; size: many; V: TRBV5-1; D: TRBD1; DNA: TGCGCCAGCAGCCCAACCGGGACAGGGGCCAATGAGCAGTTCTTC; CDR3: CASSPTGTGANEQFF
J: TRBJ2-1; length: 12; size: many; V: TRBV24-1; D: NA; DNA: TGTGCCACCAGCGGGAGTAACAATGAGCAGTTCTTC; CDR3: CATSGSNNEQFF
J: TRBJ2-1; length: 14; size: few; V: TRBV25-1; D: NA; DNA: TGTGCCAGCAGAACTAGTTTCTCCTACAATGAGCAGTTCTTC; CDR3: CASRTSFSYNEQFF
J: TRBJ1-2; length: 11; size: few; V: TRBV6-2/TRBV6-3; D: NA; DNA: TGTGCCAGCAGTTATGGTCATGGCTACACCTTC; CDR3: CASSYGHGYTF